This T cell receptor beta chain came from a study of siplizumab effects on memory and regulatory T cells. Overall study findings and caveats: Under siplizumab, alloreactive sequences traced to unstimulated CD4+ memory cells were significantly reduced.

Regarding this clone: The antigen is undetermined.

Assay: immunoSEQ multiplex PCR; the TCRdb copy retains only in-frame clones and omits some. The data show some 100,000 clones, more than 85% seen once. Sequenced: CD8+ T cells sorted from blood. The TCR was taken from a human donor in good health.

CDR3 sequence reads: CASSMGSPNYGYTF. CDR3 DNA: TGTGCCAGTAGTATGGGCAGTCCGAACTATGGCTACACCTTC. The genes are TRBV19 and TRBJ1-2; D unclear. The CDR3 length is 14 residues. Germline values: CDR1 LNHDA, CDR2 SQIVND (reference sequence). V lost 3 bases and J lost 2, with 10 bases in between.